Presented here are 2 T cell receptor beta chains from one specimen sequenced in a study of CD8 T cells in Susac syndrome. When the RNA was reverse transcribed, random hexamers were used with an input of roughly 0.45 to 1 ug. TCRdb independently ran MiXCR on the immunoSEQ multiplex PCR reads; one entry per CDR3 protein. The sample lists approximately 90,000 distinct CDR3 sequences; roughly 91% were seen once. Input material: CD8+ T cells from PBMCs. The source is a human donor in good health.

V and J are TRBV3-1 and TRBJ2-7, with D hard to call. The germline CDR1 and CDR2 sequences are LGHDT and YNNKEL (reference sequence). The CDR3 is 15 residues long. Trimming removed 4 bases from V and 2 bases from J, with 15 bases in between. CDR3 sequence: CASSPTGRRPYEQYF. The CDR3 DNA reads as TGTGCCAGCAGCCCGACCGGTCGCCGCCCCTACGAGCAGTACTTC.

The V and J genes are TRBV3-1 and TRBJ1-2, with 7 bases fitting TRBD1. V shed 8 bases, J shed 8 bases, and the junction held 14 bases outside the gene matches. CDR1 LGHDT and CDR2 YNNKEL come from the germline V gene (reference sequence). The CDR3 totals 14 residues. This chain's CDR3 is CASSSPLRGRGYTF. In nucleotides, the CDR3 is TGTGCCAGCTCCAGCCCTCTCAGGGGGAGAGGCTACACCTTC.